The clone carrying this T cell receptor (beta chain) was detected a few times. An immunoSEQ assay, version v3.0, was performed at survey level. Only in-frame clones appear in the TCRdb table, and some are missing; sequencing was by immunoSEQ multiplex PCR. The sample includes fewer than 45,000 clones, 75% to 85% of them seen just once. This record comes from a study of long-term antiretroviral therapy in people with HIV. Germline loops: CDR1 SGHKS, CDR2 YYEKEE (reference sequence). V lost 2 bases to trimming and J lost 4 bases, with 13 bases between them. This CDR3 has 14 residues. This rearrangement joins TRBV5-5 to TRBJ2-7; no clear D gene. Sequences were derived from unsorted PBMCs, sampled 3.4 years after starting antiretroviral therapy. The source of this sequence is a man aged 25 to 45 with HIV. CDR3 loop: CASSFGLDLYEQYF. The CDR3 DNA follows: TGTGCCAGCAGCTTTGGTCTAGATCTGTACGAGCAGTACTTC. Based on the CDR3 plus reference TRBV5-5 and TRBJ2-7, the full variable domain is DAGVTQSPTHLIKTRGQQVTLRCSPISGHKSVSWYQQVLGQGPQFIFQYYEKEERGRGNFPDRFSARQFPNYSSELNVNALLLGDSALYLCASSFGLDLYEQYFGPGTRLTVT.